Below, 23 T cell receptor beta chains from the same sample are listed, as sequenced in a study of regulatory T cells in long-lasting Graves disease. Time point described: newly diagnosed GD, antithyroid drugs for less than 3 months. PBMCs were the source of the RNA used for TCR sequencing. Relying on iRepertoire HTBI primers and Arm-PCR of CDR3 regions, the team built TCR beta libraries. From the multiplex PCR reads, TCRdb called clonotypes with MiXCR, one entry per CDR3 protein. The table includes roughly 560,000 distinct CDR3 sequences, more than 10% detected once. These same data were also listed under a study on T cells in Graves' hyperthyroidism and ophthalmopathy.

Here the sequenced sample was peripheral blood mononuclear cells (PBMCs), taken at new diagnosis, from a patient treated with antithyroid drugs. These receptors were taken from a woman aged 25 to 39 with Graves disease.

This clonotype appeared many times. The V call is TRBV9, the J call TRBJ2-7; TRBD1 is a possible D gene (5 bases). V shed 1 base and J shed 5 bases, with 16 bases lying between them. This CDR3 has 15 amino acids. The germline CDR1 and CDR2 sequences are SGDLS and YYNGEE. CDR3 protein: CASSVLGREYDEQYF. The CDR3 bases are TGTGCCAGCAGCGTATTGGGGCGTGAGTACGACGAGCAGTACTTC.

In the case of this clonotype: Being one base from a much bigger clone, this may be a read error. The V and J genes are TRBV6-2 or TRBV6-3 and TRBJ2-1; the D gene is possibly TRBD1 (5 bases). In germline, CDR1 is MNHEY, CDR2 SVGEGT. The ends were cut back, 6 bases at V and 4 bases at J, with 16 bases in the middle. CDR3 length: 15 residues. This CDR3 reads CASRKGRARYNEQFF. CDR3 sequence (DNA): TGTGCCAGCAGGAAGGGCAGGGCCCGGTACAATGAGCAGTTCTTC.

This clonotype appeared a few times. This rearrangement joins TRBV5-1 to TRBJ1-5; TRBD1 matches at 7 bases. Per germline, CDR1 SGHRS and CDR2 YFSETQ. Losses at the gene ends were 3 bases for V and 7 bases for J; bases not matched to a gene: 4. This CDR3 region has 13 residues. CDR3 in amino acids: CASSYGQDQPQHF. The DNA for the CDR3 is TGCGCCAGCAGCTACGGACAGGACCAGCCCCAGCATTTT.

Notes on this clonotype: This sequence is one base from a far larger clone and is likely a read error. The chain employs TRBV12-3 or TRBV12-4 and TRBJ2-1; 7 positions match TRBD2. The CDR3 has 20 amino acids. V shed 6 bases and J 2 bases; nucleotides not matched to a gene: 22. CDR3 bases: TGTGCCAGCAGCGCCCCGGAACTGGCGGGAGTCCACCGTCCCTACAATGAGCAGTTCTTC. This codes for CASSAPELAGVHRPYNEQFF.

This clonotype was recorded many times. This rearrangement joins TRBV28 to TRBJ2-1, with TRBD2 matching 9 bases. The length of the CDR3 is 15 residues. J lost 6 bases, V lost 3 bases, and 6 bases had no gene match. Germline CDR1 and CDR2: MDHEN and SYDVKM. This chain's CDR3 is CASSLGASGTNEQFF. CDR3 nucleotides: TGTGCCAGCAGTTTGGGGGCTAGCGGGACCAATGAGCAGTTCTTC.

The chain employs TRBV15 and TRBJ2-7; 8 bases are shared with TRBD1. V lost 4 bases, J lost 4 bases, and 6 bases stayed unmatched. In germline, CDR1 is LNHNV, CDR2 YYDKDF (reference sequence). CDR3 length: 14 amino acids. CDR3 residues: CATSTRTGPYEQYF. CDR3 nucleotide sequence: TGTGCCACCAGCACCCGGACAGGGCCTTACGAGCAGTACTTC. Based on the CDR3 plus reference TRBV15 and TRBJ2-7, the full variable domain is DAMVIQNPRYQVTQFGKPVTLSCSQTLNHNVMYWYQQKSSQAPKLLFHYYDKDFNNEADTPDNFQSRRPNTSFCFLDIRSPGLGDTAMYLCATSTRTGPYEQYFGPGTRLTVT.

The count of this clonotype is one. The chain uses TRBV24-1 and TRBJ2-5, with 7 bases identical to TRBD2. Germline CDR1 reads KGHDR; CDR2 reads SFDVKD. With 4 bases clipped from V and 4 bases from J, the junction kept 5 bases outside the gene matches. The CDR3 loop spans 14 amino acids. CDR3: CATSDRRGVETQYF. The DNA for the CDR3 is TGTGCCACCAGTGACCGTCGGGGGGTAGAGACCCAGTACTTC.

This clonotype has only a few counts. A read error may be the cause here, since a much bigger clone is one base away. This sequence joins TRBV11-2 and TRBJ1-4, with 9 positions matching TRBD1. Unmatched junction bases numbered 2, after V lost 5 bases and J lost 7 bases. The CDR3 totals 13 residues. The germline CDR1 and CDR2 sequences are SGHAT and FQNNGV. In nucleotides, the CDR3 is TGTGCCAGCAGCGAGACAGGGGGTGAAAAACTGTTTTTT. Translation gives CASSETGGEKLFF.

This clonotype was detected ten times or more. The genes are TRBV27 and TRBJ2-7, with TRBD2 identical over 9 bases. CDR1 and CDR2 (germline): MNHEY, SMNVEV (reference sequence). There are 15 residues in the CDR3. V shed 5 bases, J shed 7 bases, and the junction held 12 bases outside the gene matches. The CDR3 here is CASSQLAGGPREQYF. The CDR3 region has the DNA TGTGCCAGCAGTCAATTGGCGGGAGGGCCGCGGGAGCAGTACTTC.

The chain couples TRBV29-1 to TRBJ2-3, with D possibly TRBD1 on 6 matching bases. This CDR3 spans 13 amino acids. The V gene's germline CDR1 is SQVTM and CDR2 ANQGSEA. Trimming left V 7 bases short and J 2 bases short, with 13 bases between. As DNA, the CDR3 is TGCAGCGAACAGGGACGGCACACAGATACGCAGTATTTT. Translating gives CSEQGRHTDTQYF.

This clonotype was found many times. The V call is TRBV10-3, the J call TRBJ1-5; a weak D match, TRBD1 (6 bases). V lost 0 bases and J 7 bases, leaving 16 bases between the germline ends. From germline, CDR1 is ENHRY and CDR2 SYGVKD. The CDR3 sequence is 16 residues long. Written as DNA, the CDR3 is TGTGCCATCAGTGAGTCGGTGGGGGGCGCGGGGCAGCCCCAGCATTTT. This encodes CAISESVGGAGQPQHF.

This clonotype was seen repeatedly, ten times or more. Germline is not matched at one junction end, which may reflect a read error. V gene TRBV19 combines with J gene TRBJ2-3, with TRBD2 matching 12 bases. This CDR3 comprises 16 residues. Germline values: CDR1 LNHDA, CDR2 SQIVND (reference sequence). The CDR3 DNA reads TGTGCCAGTAGTATCGGGACTAGCGGGTCTACAGATACGCAGTTTTTT. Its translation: CASSIGTSGSTDTQFF.

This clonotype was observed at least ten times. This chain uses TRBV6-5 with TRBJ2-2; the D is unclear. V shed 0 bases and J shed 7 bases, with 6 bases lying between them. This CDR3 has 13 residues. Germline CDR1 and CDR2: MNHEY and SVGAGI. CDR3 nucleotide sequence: TGTGCCAGCAGTTACTCTAGATACGGGGAGCTGTTTTTT. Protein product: CASSYSRYGELFF.

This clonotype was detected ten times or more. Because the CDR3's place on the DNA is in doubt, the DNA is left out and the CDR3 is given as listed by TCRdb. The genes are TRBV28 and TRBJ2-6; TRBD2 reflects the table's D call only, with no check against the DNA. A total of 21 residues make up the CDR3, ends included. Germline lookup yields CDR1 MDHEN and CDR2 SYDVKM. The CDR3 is CASSLYFGSGGLVSGANVLTF.

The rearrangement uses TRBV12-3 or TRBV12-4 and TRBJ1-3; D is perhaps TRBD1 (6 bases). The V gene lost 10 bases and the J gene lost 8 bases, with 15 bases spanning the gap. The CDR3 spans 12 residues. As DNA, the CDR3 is TGTGCCACTAGGGGGTTGGGAGACACCATATATTTT. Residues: CATRGLGDTIYF.

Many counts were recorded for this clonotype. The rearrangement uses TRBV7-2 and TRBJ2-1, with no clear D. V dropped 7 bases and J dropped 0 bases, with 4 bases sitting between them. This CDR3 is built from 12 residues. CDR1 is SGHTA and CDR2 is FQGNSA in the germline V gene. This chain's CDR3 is CASTSSYNEQFF. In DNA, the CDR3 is TGTGCCAGCACTAGCTCCTACAATGAGCAGTTCTTC.

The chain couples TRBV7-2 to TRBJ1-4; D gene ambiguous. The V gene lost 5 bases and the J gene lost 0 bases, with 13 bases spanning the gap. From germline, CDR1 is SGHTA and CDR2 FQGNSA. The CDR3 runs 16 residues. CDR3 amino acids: CASSHRTAATNEKLFF. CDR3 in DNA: TGTGCCAGCAGCCATAGGACGGCTGCAACTAATGAAAAACTGTTTTTT.

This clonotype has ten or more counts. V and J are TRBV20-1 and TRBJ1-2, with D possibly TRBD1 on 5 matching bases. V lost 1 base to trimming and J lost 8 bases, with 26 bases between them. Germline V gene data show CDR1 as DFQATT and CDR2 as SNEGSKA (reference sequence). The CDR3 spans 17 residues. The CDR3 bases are TGCAGTGCTAGAGGGGAAGGAAGAGCAGGACACCTGGGGGGCTACACCTTC. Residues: CSARGEGRAGHLGGYTF.

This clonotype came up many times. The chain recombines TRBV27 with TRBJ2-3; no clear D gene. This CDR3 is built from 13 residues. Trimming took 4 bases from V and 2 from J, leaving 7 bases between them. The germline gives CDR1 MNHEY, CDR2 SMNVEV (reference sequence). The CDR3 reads CASSSPPTDTQYF. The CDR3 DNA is TGTGCCAGCAGTTCCCCCCCCACAGATACGCAGTATTTT.

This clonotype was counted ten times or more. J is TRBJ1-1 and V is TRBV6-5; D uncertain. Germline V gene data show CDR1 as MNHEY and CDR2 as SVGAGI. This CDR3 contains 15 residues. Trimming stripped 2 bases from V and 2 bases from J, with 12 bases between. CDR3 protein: CASSYGPTQNTEAFF. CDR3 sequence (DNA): TGTGCCAGCAGTTACGGACCGACTCAAAACACTGAAGCTTTCTTT.

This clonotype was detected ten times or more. The CDR3 is CASSQERRVGGSTEAFF. The CDR3 coding sequence is TGTGCCAGCAGCCAAGAAAGGAGGGTAGGCGGGAGCACTGAAGCTTTCTTT. The chain links TRBV3-1 to TRBJ1-1; D unresolved. Germline-derived CDR1 and CDR2 are LGHDT and YNNKEL (reference sequence). The CDR3 runs 17 residues. V was clipped by 0 bases and J by 4 bases, with 18 bases between them.

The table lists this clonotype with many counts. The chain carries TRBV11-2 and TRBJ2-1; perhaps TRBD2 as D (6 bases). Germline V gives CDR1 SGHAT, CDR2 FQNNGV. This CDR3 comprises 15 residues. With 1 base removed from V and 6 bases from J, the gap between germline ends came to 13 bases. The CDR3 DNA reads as TGTGCCAGCAGCTTAGCTCTAGCGCCTCTCAATGAGCAGTTCTTC. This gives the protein CASSLALAPLNEQFF.

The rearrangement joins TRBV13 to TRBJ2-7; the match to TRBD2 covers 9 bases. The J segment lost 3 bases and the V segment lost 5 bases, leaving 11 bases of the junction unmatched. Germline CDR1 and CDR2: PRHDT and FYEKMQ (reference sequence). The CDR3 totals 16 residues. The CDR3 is CASSGSIAGEGYEQYF. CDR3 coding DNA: TGTGCCAGCAGCGGATCGATAGCGGGAGAGGGCTACGAGCAGTACTTC.